Each of the 14 T cell receptor beta chains below was sequenced from the same sample in a study of T cell responses to AZD1222 COVID-19 vaccine. Some clones are missing from TCRdb's copy, which holds only in-frame ones; the method was immunoSEQ multiplex PCR. The profile shows roughly 80,000 clones, 75% to 95% of them singletons. Here the sequenced sample was peripheral blood, taken on day 0 of MenACWY control vaccination. All receptors come from an adult in good health.

The rearrangement joins TRBV28 to TRBJ1-4; D ambiguous. The CDR3 consists of 15 residues. Trimming cost V 7 bases and J 8 bases, with 20 bases left between them. Germline V CDR1 and CDR2: MDHEN, SYDVKM. CDR3 bases: TGTGCCAGCACCCCCGGCGCCCCTGAGAGGGAAAAACTGTTTTTT. Its translation is CASTPGAPEREKLFF.

The V and J genes are TRBV28 and TRBJ1-2; D may be TRBD1 (5 bases). V was trimmed by 2 bases and J by 4 bases, leaving 8 bases between them. Looked up from germline, CDR1 is MDHEN and CDR2 is SYDVKM. The CDR3 spans 13 residues. The CDR3, as DNA: TGTGCCAGCAGTTTAGACAGATTCTATGGCTACACCTTC. It encodes CASSLDRFYGYTF.

The gene calls are TRBV24-1 and TRBJ1-2; D is undetermined. V was clipped by 3 bases and J by 6 bases, with 7 bases between them. The CDR3 consists of 12 residues. Germline V gene lookup returns CDR1 KGHDR and CDR2 SFDVKD. For the CDR3, the DNA is TGTGCCACCAGTGATGTAAGAGATGGCTACACCTTC. Translating it yields CATSDVRDGYTF.

The chain carries TRBV14 and TRBJ2-7, with 8 bases that match TRBD2. Trimming took 8 bases from V and 4 from J; bases not matched to a gene: 10. The CDR3 runs 14 residues. Germline V gene data show CDR1 as SGHDN and CDR2 as FVKESK. The CDR3 DNA sequence: TGTGCCAGCGGTTTAGCGGGAAAAAGATACGAGCAGTACTTC. This encodes CASGLAGKRYEQYF.

The V and J genes are TRBV7-2 and TRBJ1-6; 7 bases are shared with TRBD1. CDR1 is SGHTA, CDR2 FQGNSA, per germline. The CDR3 has 15 residues. J lost 5 bases, V lost 4 bases, and 5 bases had no gene match. CDR3 bases: TGTGCCAGCAGCTCCCACAGGGGTGATAATTCACCCCTCCACTTT. Residues: CASSSHRGDNSPLHF.

V usage is TRBV6-2 or TRBV6-3 and J usage is TRBJ2-5; D call uncertain. Looked up from germline, CDR1 is MNHEY and CDR2 is SVGEGT. Trimming removed 2 bases from V and 4 bases from J, with 11 bases in between. This CDR3 spans 14 amino acids. The CDR3 protein is CASSYPQLSETQYF. For the CDR3, the DNA is TGTGCCAGCAGTTACCCCCAGCTCTCAGAGACCCAGTACTTC.

This chain joins TRBV5-1 and TRBJ2-3; TRBD1 might be the D (6 bases). The CDR3 is 16 amino acids. Germline V gene data show CDR1 as SGHRS and CDR2 as YFSETQ. Between the trimmed V and J ends, which lost 1 base and 2 bases, there was a span of 14 bases. The CDR3 sequence is CASSLQGFAPTDTQYF. The CDR3 DNA is TGCGCCAGCAGCTTGCAGGGGTTCGCTCCCACAGATACGCAGTATTTT.

The genes are TRBV10-3 and TRBJ2-3, with D unclear. The V end was cut by 2 bases, the J end by 0 bases, with 9 bases between. This CDR3 contains 15 residues. The germline V gene has CDR1 ENHRY and CDR2 SYGVKD. The CDR3 reads CAISEKGGSTDTQYF. The CDR3 bases are TGTGCCATCAGTGAGAAGGGCGGTAGCACAGATACGCAGTATTTT.

The chain uses TRBV19 and TRBJ2-1, with 7 bases aligning to TRBD1. CDR1 and CDR2 from the germline V gene are LNHDA and SQIVND (reference sequence). Germline trimming cut 7 bases from V and 3 bases from J; bases unmatched to any gene: 9. The CDR3 consists of 15 residues. The CDR3 protein is CASMLSGTDYNEQFF. In DNA, the CDR3 is TGTGCCAGTATGCTCTCCGGGACAGACTACAATGAGCAGTTCTTC. The entire variable domain, with the rest obtained from reference TRBV19 and TRBJ2-1, is as follows: DGGITQSPKYLFRKEGQNVTLSCEQNLNHDAMYWYRQDPGQGLRLIYYSQIVNDFQKGDIAEGYSVSREKKESFPLTVTSAQKNPTAFYLCASMLSGTDYNEQFFGPGTRLTVL.

This sequence joins TRBV5-1 and TRBJ1-2, with D uncertain. V was clipped by 4 bases and J by 6 bases, with 16 bases between them. The germline CDR1 and CDR2 sequences are SGHRS and YFSETQ. The CDR3 contains 14 residues. The CDR3 DNA is TGCGCCAGCAGCCTGCGGACCGGGGAGGATGGCTACACCTTC. Protein product: CASSLRTGEDGYTF.

The chain recombines TRBV11-2 with TRBJ2-7; TRBD1 is a possible D gene (6 bases). Germline loops: CDR1 SGHAT, CDR2 FQNNGV. This CDR3 spans 14 amino acids. V lost 0 bases to trimming and J lost 4 bases, with 10 bases between them. CDR3 in amino acids: CASSLEYRVYEQYF. CDR3 in DNA: TGTGCCAGCAGCTTAGAGTACAGGGTTTACGAGCAGTACTTC.

V usage is TRBV24-1 and J usage is TRBJ2-1, with TRBD2 matching 7 bases. The ends lost 9 bases at V and 5 bases at J; junction bases unmatched: 12. The CDR3 totals 15 residues. Germline V gene data show CDR1 as KGHDR and CDR2 as SFDVKD. CDR3 protein: CATSKRGGSNNEQFF. The CDR3, as DNA: TGTGCCACCTCTAAACGAGGCGGGAGCAACAATGAGCAGTTCTTC.

V gene TRBV6-5 combines with J gene TRBJ2-2, with D maybe TRBD1 (5 bases). Trimming took off 6 bases at V and 13 bases at J, with 18 bases between the two ends. This CDR3 has 13 amino acids. CDR1 is MNHEY, CDR2 SVGAGI, per germline. The CDR3 here is CASSIQWQGGLFF. CDR3 DNA: TGTGCCAGCAGCATACAATGGCAGGGTGGGCTGTTTTTT.

This sequence joins TRBV9 and TRBJ1-6; perhaps TRBD1 as D (6 bases). This CDR3 region has 15 residues. Looked up from germline, CDR1 is SGDLS and CDR2 is YYNGEE. The V gene lost 2 bases and the J gene lost 10 bases, with 16 bases spanning the gap. The CDR3 loop is CASSVYSGEGSPLHF. In nucleotides, the CDR3 is TGTGCCAGCAGCGTGTACTCAGGGGAAGGATCACCCCTCCACTTT.